Listed here are 18 T cell receptor beta chains from one sample, sequenced in a study of blood T cell repertoires in COVID-19. Profiled with immunoSEQ multiplex PCR; TCRdb holds only in-frame clones, not every one. In the table there are fewer than 200,000 clones, around 82% of which are singletons. Sequencing was carried out using peripheral blood. The receptors derive from a woman at least 80 years old with acute or convalescent COVID-19.

The genes are TRBV7-9 and TRBJ2-2, with D possibly TRBD2 on 7 matching bases. CDR3 length: 17 amino acids. Germline lookup yields CDR1 SEHNR and CDR2 FQNEAQ (reference sequence). V was trimmed by 4 bases and J by 0 bases, leaving 15 bases between them. CDR3 residues: CASSYAKGGANTGELFF. CDR3 nucleotide sequence: TGTGCCAGCAGCTACGCTAAAGGGGGGGCGAACACCGGGGAGCTGTTTTTT.

The chain uses TRBV2 and TRBJ1-5; TRBD1 matches at 7 bases. The CDR3 spans 14 residues. V dropped 6 bases and J dropped 2; count of bases not matched to a gene: 4. Germline V gives CDR1 SNHLY, CDR2 FYNNEI. The CDR3 loop is CASRLGGGNQPQHF. The DNA for the CDR3 is TGTGCCAGCAGGCTAGGGGGCGGCAATCAGCCCCAGCATTTT.

V gene TRBV10-3 combines with J gene TRBJ2-5; 8 bases line up with TRBD2. The germline V gene encodes CDR1 ENHRY and CDR2 SYGVKD. The J segment lost 5 bases and the V segment lost 5 bases, leaving 4 bases of the junction unmatched. There are 13 residues in the CDR3. Written as DNA, the CDR3 is TGTGCCATCAGTCGGGGGGGGTCGGAGACCCAGTACTTC. This sequence encodes CAISRGGSETQYF.

The chain combines TRBV6-4 with TRBJ2-1, with D perhaps TRBD1 (6 bases). The CDR3 runs to 13 residues. In germline, CDR1 is MRHNA, CDR2 SNTAGT. V shed 5 bases and J shed 4 bases, with 9 bases lying between them. The CDR3 DNA reads as TGTGCCAGCAGTCTGACAGGTTACAATGAGCAGTTCTTC. Translation gives CASSLTGYNEQFF.

The chain has TRBV27 and TRBJ2-7, with a possible D match to TRBD1 (6 bases). Germline values: CDR1 MNHEY, CDR2 SMNVEV (reference sequence). The V gene lost 0 bases and the J gene lost 1 base, with 13 bases spanning the gap. The CDR3 is 16 residues long. In DNA, the CDR3 is TGTGCCAGCAGTTTATCGGCCGGGACATTATCCTACGAGCAGTACTTC. This gives the protein CASSLSAGTLSYEQYF.

The rearrangement joins TRBV18 to TRBJ2-1; 8 bases are a match to TRBD2. The CDR3 contains 13 residues. The germline gives CDR1 KGHSH, CDR2 LQKENI. After removal of 3 bases from V and 9 bases from J, the junction contained 4 bases not matched to a gene. The CDR3 DNA sequence: TGTGCCAGCTCACCGGGACTAGACCCTGAGCAGTTCTTC. It encodes CASSPGLDPEQFF.

The CDR3 nucleotides read TGTGCCAGCAGCCAAGAAAGGGGAACTGAAGCTTTCTTT. Its translation is CASSQERGTEAFF. This chain joins TRBV11-2 and TRBJ1-1; a weak D match, TRBD1 (5 bases). Trimming took off 5 bases at V and 5 bases at J, with 12 bases between the two ends. CDR1 is SGHAT, CDR2 FQNNGV, per germline. The CDR3 length is 13 residues.

The gene calls are TRBV6-6 and TRBJ2-2, with D perhaps TRBD2 (6 bases). Germline CDR1 MNHNY, CDR2 SVGAGI (reference sequence). This CDR3 region has 16 residues. The V gene lost 6 bases and the J gene lost 4 bases, with 18 bases spanning the gap. DNA of the CDR3: TGTGCCAGCAGGGTGGTGGGACTCTCGGGCACCGGGGAGCTGTTTTTT. Translation gives CASRVVGLSGTGELFF.

This sequence joins TRBV20-1 and TRBJ2-5; D may be TRBD2 (6 bases). This CDR3 is built from 12 residues. The V end lost 3 bases, the J end lost 7 bases, and 12 bases lay between the germline ends. Germline V gives CDR1 DFQATT, CDR2 SNEGSKA (reference sequence). In DNA, the CDR3 is TGCAGTGCTAGTAGGACCGGGGGGACCCAGTACTTC. Translating it yields CSASRTGGTQYF.

This chain links TRBV19 with TRBJ1-1; 8 positions match TRBD1. The CDR3 contains 15 residues. Germline CDR1 reads LNHDA; CDR2 reads SQIVND (reference sequence). V shed 5 bases and J 1 base; nucleotides not matched to a gene: 6. The CDR3 DNA reads as TGTGCCAGTAGTCCTTTCGGACAGGGGAACACTGAAGCTTTCTTT. Translation: CASSPFGQGNTEAFF.

The chain couples TRBV27 to TRBJ1-5; D possibly corresponds to TRBD1 (5 bases). The germline V gene encodes CDR1 MNHEY and CDR2 SMNVEV (reference sequence). The V and J ends lost 2 bases and 1 base respectively, with 21 bases between them. The CDR3 is 19 residues long. In DNA, the CDR3 is TGTGCCAGCAGTTTAACCCAGGGAAAACCTCTAAAGAGCAATCAGCCCCAGCATTTT. Its protein product is CASSLTQGKPLKSNQPQHF.

The chain combines TRBV6-2 or TRBV6-3 with TRBJ1-2; 7 bases agree with TRBD1. CDR3 length equals 14 residues. Germline V lookup: CDR1 MNHEY, CDR2 SVGEGT. The V and J ends lost 4 bases and 2 bases, in that order; junction bases with no gene match: 4. CDR3 nucleotides: TGTGCCAGCAGTTCCCCGGGACAGAACTATGGCTACACCTTC. The encoded protein is CASSSPGQNYGYTF.

V is TRBV18 and J is TRBJ2-1, with 8 bases lining up with TRBD2. Germline assignment: CDR1 KGHSH and CDR2 LQKENI. This CDR3 comprises 16 residues. Trimming at V came to 1 base and at J to 1 base, leaving 3 bases not matched to a gene. The CDR3 here is CASSPLSGTSYNEQFF. The CDR3, as DNA: TGTGCCAGCTCACCACTTAGCGGGACTTCCTACAATGAGCAGTTCTTC. The variable domain in full, completed from reference TRBV18 and TRBJ2-1, reads NAGVMQNPRHLVRRRGQEARLRCSPMKGHSHVYWYRQLPEEGLKFMVYLQKENIIDESGMPKERFSAEFPKEGPSILRIQQVVRGDSAAYFCASSPLSGTSYNEQFFGPGTRLTVL.

The V call is TRBV30, the J call TRBJ2-7; 8 bases align to TRBD1. With 7 bases clipped from V and 6 bases from J, the junction kept 11 bases outside the gene matches. Germline V CDR1 and CDR2: GTSNPN, SVGIG (reference sequence). This CDR3 has 13 residues. The CDR3 reads CAFTGQGPREQYF. The CDR3 bases are TGTGCCTTTACCGGACAGGGCCCCCGCGAGCAGTACTTC.

The J gene is TRBJ1-2, the V gene TRBV5-4, with D perhaps matching TRBD1 (5 bases). This CDR3 is built from 14 residues. Germline V lookup: CDR1 SGHNT, CDR2 YYREEE (reference sequence). Between the trimmed V and J ends, which lost 3 bases and 3 bases, there was a span of 12 bases. CDR3 residues: CASSSGQRDYGYTF. The CDR3 DNA follows: TGTGCCAGCAGCTCCGGACAAAGAGACTATGGCTACACCTTC.

This clone was counted a single time. The CDR3 protein is CASSSTGAAYEQYF. The CDR3 bases are TGTGCCAGCAGCTCGACAGGGGCGGCCTACGAGCAGTACTTC. The genes are TRBV11-2 and TRBJ2-7; 8 bases match TRBD1. The CDR3 loop spans 14 amino acids. With V trimmed by 4 bases and J by 2 bases, 4 bases remained unmatched. The germline CDR1 and CDR2 sequences are SGHAT and FQNNGV.

This clone was counted a few times. This chain connects TRBV4-1 to TRBJ2-1, with D hard to call. V shed 4 bases and J shed 0 bases, with 16 bases lying between them. CDR1 MGHRA and CDR2 YSYEKL come from the germline V gene. This CDR3 has 17 amino acids. CDR3 region: CASSPQRVRSSYNEQFF. The DNA for the CDR3 is TGCGCCAGCAGCCCGCAACGGGTCCGGAGCTCCTACAATGAGCAGTTCTTC.

J is TRBJ1-6 and V is TRBV2; no reliable D call. Per the germline V gene, CDR1 is SNHLY and CDR2 is FYNNEI. The CDR3 runs to 15 residues. Between the trimmed V and J ends, which lost 6 bases and 7 bases, there was a span of 16 bases. CDR3 protein: CASSALQGRNSPLHF. Here the CDR3 DNA reads TGTGCCAGCAGCGCCCTGCAAGGGAGAAATTCACCCCTCCACTTT.